The clone carrying this T cell receptor beta chain was counted once. Assay: immunoSEQ multiplex PCR; the TCRdb copy retains only in-frame clones and omits some. Found here are fewer than 400,000 clones, around nine tenths of them singletons; the top ten hold under 3%. The sample is drawn from a study of blood T cell repertoires in COVID-19. CDR1 is MNHEY, CDR2 SVGAGI, per germline. Trimming cost V 2 bases and J 4 bases, with 17 bases left between them. This CDR3 has 16 amino acids. This receptor was identified in a human donor in a cohort sampled during active COVID-19. The chain recombines TRBV6-5 with TRBJ1-2; D unclear. Sequenced input: peripheral blood. Here the CDR3 reads CASSYTFRRSLYGYTF. The CDR3 nucleotides read TGTGCCAGCAGTTACACTTTCCGCAGGTCCCTCTATGGCTACACCTTC.